This TCR beta chain originates from a study of shared T cell receptors in the human thymus. The table came from immunoSEQ multiplex PCR; TCRdb's copy has only in-frame clones and leaves some out. Here the sample spans 700,000 or so clones, 70% to 90% being singletons. Germline CDR1 and CDR2: LNHDA and SQIVND (reference sequence). J lost 1 base, V lost 9 bases, and 16 bases had no gene match. The CDR3 spans 18 residues. This clone was seen a handful of times. Another study also made use of these data, one on human thymus T cells.

The sequence came from a girl in the first two years of life with a congenital heart defect. V gene TRBV19 combines with J gene TRBJ1-5; 9 positions match TRBD1. Input material: thymocytes. CDR3 in amino acids: CASTIPPGQGRSNQPQHF. The CDR3 DNA sequence: TGTGCCAGCACCATACCCCCCGGACAGGGGAGGAGCAATCAGCCCCAGCATTTT.